Listed below are T cell receptor beta chains from one sample, sequenced in a study of cytomegalovirus exposure and HLA in healthy donors. Generated by immunoSEQ multiplex PCR, the TCRdb table keeps only in-frame clones and is missing some. The table shows about 100,000 clones, with approximately 70% occurring only once. What was sequenced was PBMCs. The receptors were sampled from a man between 40 and 49 years old in good health and CMV-seropositive. The CDR3 runs from the conserved cysteine through the conserved F or W. D genes are given only for firm matches. For some rows the clone size is stated as once, few or many, or as a class when expanded; others skip it.

V,size,D,J,length,CDR3,DNA
TRBV7-3,.,TRBD2,TRBJ2-2,14,CASSLGTSGGELFF,TGTGCCAGCAGCCTGGGGACTAGCGGCGGGGAGCTGTTTTTT
TRBV13,once,TRBD1,TRBJ2-3,14,CASSSGQGGDTQYF,TGTGCCAGCAGCTCGGGACAGGGAGGAGATACGCAGTATTTT
TRBV7-2,.,TRBD1,TRBJ2-7,14,CASSLVQGAYEQYF,TGTGCCAGCAGCTTAGTTCAGGGGGCCTACGAGCAGTACTTC
TRBV5-8,.,TRBD1,TRBJ1-1,13,CASRDRGRTEAFF,TGTGCCAGCAGGGACAGGGGAAGAACTGAAGCTTTCTTT
TRBV25-1,few,.,TRBJ1-2,15,CASSVQGVGNYGYTF,TGTGCCAGCAGTGTACAGGGAGTAGGGAACTATGGCTACACCTTC
TRBV4-3,.,TRBD1,TRBJ2-7,15,CASSQEGQGFHEQYF,TGCGCCAGCAGCCAAGAAGGACAGGGGTTCCACGAGCAGTACTTC
TRBV5-4,.,.,TRBJ2-1,16,CASSRSRANVYNEQFF,TGTGCCAGCAGCCGCAGCAGGGCCAACGTATACAATGAGCAGTTCTTC
TRBV6-1,.,.,TRBJ2-6,19,CASSEIYSSARAGANVLTF,TGTGCCAGCAGTGAAATTTATTCATCCGCGAGGGCTGGGGCCAACGTCCTGACTTTC
TRBV29-1,.,.,TRBJ2-3,13,CSAIWGVGDTQYF,TGCAGCGCCATCTGGGGGGTGGGAGATACGCAGTATTTT
TRBV4-1,.,.,TRBJ2-5,16,CASSRQGQELGDPQYF,TGCGCCAGCAGCCGCCAAGGACAAGAGCTAGGGGATCCCCAGTACTTC
TRBV19,.,.,TRBJ2-5,15,CASSIGLGGGETQYF,TGTGCCAGTAGTATAGGATTAGGTGGGGGGGAGACCCAGTACTTC
TRBV2,.,.,TRBJ2-5,15,CASSGEFGQQETQYF,TGTGCCAGCAGTGGCGAATTCGGACAGCAAGAGACCCAGTACTTC
TRBV2,.,.,TRBJ2-3,14,CAKSGASGTDTQYF,TGTGCCAAGAGTGGGGCTAGCGGCACAGATACGCAGTATTTT
TRBV7-2,.,TRBD1,TRBJ1-4,15,CASSQGTGGNEKLFF,TGTGCCAGCAGCCAGGGGACAGGGGGCAATGAAAAACTGTTTTTT
TRBV6-1,few,TRBD1,TRBJ2-6,16,CASSVSRGSGANVLTF,TGTGCCAGCAGTGTGAGCAGGGGGTCTGGGGCCAACGTCCTGACTTTC
TRBV9,once,TRBD2,TRBJ2-3,15,CASSVGLAGTDTQYF,TGTGCCAGCAGCGTAGGTCTAGCGGGGACAGATACGCAGTATTTT
TRBV5-1,.,.,TRBJ1-1,13,CASSFQGNTEAFF,TGCGCCAGCAGCTTCCAGGGAAACACTGAAGCTTTCTTT
TRBV30,few,.,TRBJ2-7,14,CAWSVGLPSYEQYF,TGTGCCTGGAGTGTGGGGCTACCCTCCTACGAGCAGTACTTC
TRBV4-1,.,.,TRBJ2-5,13,CASSQPPQETQYF,TGCGCCAGCAGCCAACCTCCTCAAGAGACCCAGTACTTC
TRBV28,.,.,TRBJ2-7,14,CASSLLDRTYEQYF,TGTGCCAGCAGCCTTTTGGACAGAACCTACGAGCAGTACTTC
TRBV2,.,TRBD2,TRBJ2-1,14,CAGSSSGAYNEQFF,TGTGCCGGATCATCGAGCGGGGCTTACAATGAGCAGTTCTTC
TRBV1,once,.,TRBJ2-7,15,CTSSQEILYSYEQYF,TGCACCAGCAGCCAAGAAATACTATACTCCTACGAGCAGTACTTC
TRBV13,.,TRBD1,TRBJ1-4,17,CASSRHALTGPNEKLFF,TGTGCCAGCAGCCGACACGCCTTGACAGGGCCTAATGAAAAACTGTTTTTT
TRBV4-1,.,.,TRBJ2-3,15,CASSQDSSSTDTQYF,TGCGCCAGCAGCCAAGATTCTTCTAGCACAGATACGCAGTATTTT
TRBV28,.,.,TRBJ2-7,14,CASSLIRGGYEQYF,TGTGCCAGCAGTTTGATCAGGGGTGGTTACGAGCAGTACTTC
TRBV6-5,once,.,TRBJ2-5,15,CASRKDINWGETQYF,TGTGCCAGCAGAAAGGACATTAATTGGGGAGAGACCCAGTACTTC
TRBV6-1,.,TRBD1,TRBJ2-1,15,CASSAGQGGNHEQFF,TGTGCCAGCAGTGCGGGACAGGGGGGTAACCATGAGCAGTTCTTC
TRBV30,few,TRBD2,TRBJ2-1,13,CAWTSGSYNEQFF,TGTGCCTGGACTAGCGGGTCTTACAATGAGCAGTTCTTC
TRBV2,.,.,TRBJ2-3,14,CASSVTRSTDTQYF,TGTGCCAGCAGTGTAACGAGAAGCACAGATACGCAGTATTTT
TRBV27,.,.,TRBJ1-1,12,CASSTPTSGAFF,TGTGCCAGCAGTACCCCGACCTCGGGAGCTTTCTTT
TRBV10-3,.,TRBD1,TRBJ1-1,15,CAISRTGRENTEAFF,TGTGCCATCAGTCGGACAGGGCGCGAGAACACTGAAGCTTTCTTT
TRBV29-1,.,TRBD1,TRBJ2-3,16,CSVEDRGRLLTDTQYF,TGCAGCGTTGAGGACAGGGGGCGGCTTTTAACAGATACGCAGTATTTT